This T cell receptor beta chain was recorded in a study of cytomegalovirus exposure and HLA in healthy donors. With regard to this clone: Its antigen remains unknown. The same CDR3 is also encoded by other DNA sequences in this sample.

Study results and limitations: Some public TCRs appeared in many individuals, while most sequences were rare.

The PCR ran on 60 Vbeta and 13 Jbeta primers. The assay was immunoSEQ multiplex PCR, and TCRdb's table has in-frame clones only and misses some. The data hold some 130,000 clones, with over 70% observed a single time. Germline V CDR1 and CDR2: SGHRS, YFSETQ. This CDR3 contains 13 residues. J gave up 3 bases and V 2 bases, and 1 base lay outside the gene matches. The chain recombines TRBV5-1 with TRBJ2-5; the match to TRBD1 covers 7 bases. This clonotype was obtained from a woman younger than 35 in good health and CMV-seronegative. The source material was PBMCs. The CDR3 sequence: CASSLGTEETQYF. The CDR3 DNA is TGCGCCAGCAGCTTAGGGACAGAAGAGACCCAGTACTTC.